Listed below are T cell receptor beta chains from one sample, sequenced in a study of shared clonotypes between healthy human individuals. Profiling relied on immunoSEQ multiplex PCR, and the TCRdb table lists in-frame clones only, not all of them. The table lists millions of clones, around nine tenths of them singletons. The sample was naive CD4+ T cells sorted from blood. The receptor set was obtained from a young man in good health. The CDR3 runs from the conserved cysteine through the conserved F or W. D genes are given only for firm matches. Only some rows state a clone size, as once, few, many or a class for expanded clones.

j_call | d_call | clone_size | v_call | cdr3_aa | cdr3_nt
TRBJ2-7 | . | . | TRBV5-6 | CASSLEWEPYEQYF | TGTGCCAGCAGCTTGGAGTGGGAGCCCTACGAGCAGTACTTC
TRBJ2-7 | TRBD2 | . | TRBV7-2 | CASSSQLLAGDEQYF | TGTGCCAGCAGCTCCCAACTACTAGCGGGAGACGAGCAGTACTTC
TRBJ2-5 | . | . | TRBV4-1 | CASATGGNLGETQYF | TGCGCCAGCGCAACGGGTGGGAATTTGGGGGAGACCCAGTACTTC
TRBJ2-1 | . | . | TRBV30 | CAWQKTGHNEQFF | TGTGCCTGGCAAAAAACCGGCCACAATGAGCAGTTCTTC
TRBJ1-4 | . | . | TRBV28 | CAGRAGMGEKLFF | TGTGCCGGGCGGGCAGGGATGGGGGAAAAACTGTTTTTT
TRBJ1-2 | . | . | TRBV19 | CASSIGPTLGGYTF | TGTGCCAGTAGTATCGGCCCTACTCTAGGTGGCTACACCTTC
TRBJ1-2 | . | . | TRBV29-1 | CSVEGEHGYTF | TGCAGCGTTGAGGGGGAACATGGCTACACCTTC
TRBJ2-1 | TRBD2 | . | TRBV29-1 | CSISGGSYNEQFF | TGCAGCATTAGCGGGGGCTCCTACAATGAGCAGTTCTTC
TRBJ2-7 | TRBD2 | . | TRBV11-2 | CASSLDLAAGAYEQYF | TGTGCCAGCAGCTTAGATTTAGCGGCGGGGGCCTACGAGCAGTACTTC
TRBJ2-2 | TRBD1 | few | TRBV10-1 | CASSNRGTNTGELFF | TGCGCCAGCAGCAACAGGGGGACGAACACCGGGGAGCTGTTTTTT
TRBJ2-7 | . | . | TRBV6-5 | CASSLSSYEQYF | TGTGCCAGCAGTCTAAGCTCCTACGAGCAGTACTTC
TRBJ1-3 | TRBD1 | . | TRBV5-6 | CASSSSGGPGNTIYF | TGTGCCAGCAGCTCGTCAGGGGGGCCTGGAAACACCATATATTTT